This entry features one T cell receptor delta chain sequence. One base separates it from a far larger clone, so it is likely a read error. Other DNA sequences in the same sample also yield this CDR3. The source of the sample is a study of gamma-delta T cells after stem cell transplantation. The trim removed 0 bases at V and 0 bases at J, leaving 17 bases unmatched. The CDR3 runs to 23 residues. CDR1 GEAIGNYY and CDR2 EKD come from the germline V gene. TCRdb repeated clone calling on the RT-PCR reads with CATT. The sample lists some 1,300 delta-chain clones; around 5.3% were seen once. The sample comprised gamma-delta T cells. The origin of this receptor is a human donor. It is not recorded whose cells these are; they may come from a transplant donor. V gene TRDV2 combines with J gene TRDJ3; 9 bases match TRDD3. The CDR3, as DNA: TGTGCCTGTGACACCGGGGTACTTGGGGATACGGAAACTAGCTCCTGGGACACCCGACAGATGTTTTTC. This codes for CACDTGVLGDTETSSWDTRQMFF.